The rows below give T cell receptor beta chains drawn from one sample of a study of cytomegalovirus exposure and HLA in healthy donors. Sequenced by immunoSEQ multiplex PCR; TCRdb stores in-frame clones only, minus some. The table has 90,000 to 110,000 clones, around 76% seen once. Source material: PBMCs. These receptors were taken from a middle-aged man in good health and CMV-seropositive. CDR3s include the opening cysteine and the closing phenylalanine or tryptophan. Fields, in order: D gene, J gene, clone size, V gene, CDR3 DNA, CDR3 protein. D genes are given only for firm matches. Part of the rows lack a size; the others show once, few, many or a class for expanded clones.

D: TRBD1
J: TRBJ1-2
size: .
V: TRBV5-6
DNA: TGTGCCAGCAGCTTGCTGAACAGGGGCTATGGCTACACCTTC
CDR3: CASSLLNRGYGYTF

D: TRBD1
J: TRBJ2-7
size: .
V: TRBV9
DNA: TGTGCCAGCAGCCCAGGGACAGCCACCCCCTACGAGCAGTACTTC
CDR3: CASSPGTATPYEQYF

D: TRBD2
J: TRBJ2-7
size: .
V: TRBV6-5
DNA: TGTGCCAGCAGATCTAGCGGGGGCTCCTACGAGCAGTACTTC
CDR3: CASRSSGGSYEQYF

D: TRBD1
J: TRBJ1-1
size: .
V: TRBV5-4
DNA: TGTGCCAGCAGCTTGTGGAGGGGGCGGGTTTGGACTGAAGCTTTCTTT
CDR3: CASSLWRGRVWTEAFF

D: TRBD1
J: TRBJ2-2
size: .
V: TRBV11-2
DNA: TGTGCCAGCAGCTTAGTAGGACAGGGGGGCACCGGGGAGCTGTTTTTT
CDR3: CASSLVGQGGTGELFF

D: TRBD2
J: TRBJ2-3
size: few
V: TRBV9
DNA: TGTGCCAGCAGTCGTCTTCTATCGGCTGCACCTAGCGGAACTAGCACAGATACGCAGTATTTT
CDR3: CASSRLLSAAPSGTSTDTQYF

D: TRBD1
J: TRBJ2-7
size: .
V: TRBV6-5
DNA: TGTGCCAGCAGTTACACCCTCCGACAGGGATCCTACGAGCAGTACTTC
CDR3: CASSYTLRQGSYEQYF

D: .
J: TRBJ2-3
size: .
V: TRBV20-1
DNA: TGCAGTGCCCATGGCACAGATACGCAGTATTTT
CDR3: CSAHGTDTQYF

D: .
J: TRBJ2-3
size: few
V: TRBV7-9
DNA: TGTGCCAGCAGCTCCCTTGTACAGCGGGATACGCAGTATTTT
CDR3: CASSSLVQRDTQYF

D: .
J: TRBJ1-1
size: few
V: TRBV27
DNA: TGTGCCAGCAGTTCGTGGGCAGGGAACACTGAAGCTTTCTTT
CDR3: CASSSWAGNTEAFF

D: TRBD1
J: TRBJ1-5
size: .
V: TRBV5-5
DNA: TGTGCCAGCAGCGCCGCGGGACAGCCGAATCAGCCCCAGCATTTT
CDR3: CASSAAGQPNQPQHF

D: .
J: TRBJ1-1
size: .
V: TRBV18
DNA: TGTGCCAGCTCACCCCTTACGGTGAACACTGAAGCTTTCTTT
CDR3: CASSPLTVNTEAFF

D: TRBD2
J: TRBJ2-7
size: .
V: TRBV6-5
DNA: TGTGCCAGCAGCAGACTAGCGGCCAGCTCCTACGAGCAGTACTTC
CDR3: CASSRLAASSYEQYF

D: TRBD2
J: TRBJ2-1
size: .
V: TRBV5-5
DNA: TGTGCCAGCAGCTTGGGGGGACTAGGGGACCTGGATGAGCAGTTCTTC
CDR3: CASSLGGLGDLDEQFF

D: .
J: TRBJ2-7
size: .
V: TRBV27
DNA: TGTGCCAGCAGTTTAACCGACGACTCTAACTACGAGCAGTACTTC
CDR3: CASSLTDDSNYEQYF

D: TRBD1
J: TRBJ2-3
size: .
V: TRBV4-2
DNA: TGTGCCAGCAAGACAGGGGGCGCCGCAGATACGCAGTATTTT
CDR3: CASKTGGAADTQYF

D: TRBD1
J: TRBJ1-1
size: .
V: TRBV15
DNA: TGTGCCACCAGCAGAGAGAGGCCGACAGGGGTCGGTGAAGCTTTCTTT
CDR3: CATSRERPTGVGEAFF

D: TRBD1
J: TRBJ2-7
size: few
V: TRBV7-2
DNA: TGTGCCAGCAGCCTAAGGACAGGGCTCGAGCAGTACTTC
CDR3: CASSLRTGLEQYF

D: TRBD1
J: TRBJ1-4
size: .
V: TRBV2
DNA: TGTGCCAGCAGGGGGGGGACAGGACTGTTTTTT
CDR3: CASRGGTGLFF

D: .
J: TRBJ2-2
size: .
V: TRBV7-9
DNA: TGTGCCAGCAGCCCCGGCAGGATAAACACCGGGGAGCTGTTTTTT
CDR3: CASSPGRINTGELFF

D: .
J: TRBJ2-2
size: few
V: TRBV4-1
DNA: TGCGCCAGCAGCCAAGGGCTAGCCGGGGAGCTGTTTTTT
CDR3: CASSQGLAGELFF

D: TRBD1
J: TRBJ2-1
size: .
V: TRBV9
DNA: TGTGCCAGCAGCGCCTCGGGACAGGGATACAATGAGCAGTTCTTC
CDR3: CASSASGQGYNEQFF

D: .
J: TRBJ1-3
size: .
V: TRBV30
DNA: TGTGCCTGGAGTGTCGTATCTGGAAACACCATATATTTT
CDR3: CAWSVVSGNTIYF

D: TRBD1
J: TRBJ2-6
size: once
V: TRBV14
DNA: TGTGCCCTATTCGGGATTATACTTCCGGGACAGGGGGACTCTGGGGCCAACGTCCTGACTTTC
CDR3: CALFGIILPGQGDSGANVLTF

D: .
J: TRBJ2-1
size: .
V: TRBV4-3
DNA: TGCGCCAGCAGCCAAGACCGTGGCGGTGAGCGGTTCTTC
CDR3: CASSQDRGGERFF

D: TRBD1
J: TRBJ2-6
size: .
V: TRBV16
DNA: TGTGCCAGCAGCCAATCGCGATGGGGGACAGGGGATCCCTCTGGGGCCAACGTCCTGACTTTC
CDR3: CASSQSRWGTGDPSGANVLTF

D: .
J: TRBJ2-2
size: .
V: TRBV30
DNA: TGTGCCTGGAGTGTACTATTGCGTGCGAACACCGGGGAGCTGTTTTTT
CDR3: CAWSVLLRANTGELFF

D: .
J: TRBJ2-1
size: .
V: TRBV29-1
DNA: TGCAGCGTCCGGGGCAATGAGCAGTTCTTC
CDR3: CSVRGNEQFF

D: .
J: TRBJ2-6
size: .
V: TRBV27
DNA: TGTGCCAGCAGTTGGTCTGGGGCCAACGGCCTGACTTTC
CDR3: CASSWSGANGLTF

D: .
J: TRBJ2-5
size: .
V: TRBV6-5
DNA: TGTGCCAGCAGTCCGGTGTGGGCGCCTGAAGAGACCCAGTACTTC
CDR3: CASSPVWAPEETQYF

D: .
J: TRBJ2-1
size: .
V: TRBV7-3
DNA: TGTGCCAGCAGCTCGACAACCTACAATGAGCAGTTCTTC
CDR3: CASSSTTYNEQFF

D: TRBD1
J: TRBJ2-2
size: .
V: TRBV7-9
DNA: TGTGCCAGCAGCCCCACCGGACAGGGTCCCTCGTCCGGGGAGCTGTTTTTT
CDR3: CASSPTGQGPSSGELFF

D: .
J: TRBJ2-5
size: .
V: TRBV6-5
DNA: TGTGCCAGCAATGGCGGGTCCCATAGGGAGACCCAGTACTTC
CDR3: CASNGGSHRETQYF

D: TRBD2
J: TRBJ2-7
size: once
V: TRBV6-1
DNA: TGTGCCAGCAGGGAACTAGCGGGGGGCCCCACCTACGAGCAGTACTTC
CDR3: CASRELAGGPTYEQYF

D: .
J: TRBJ1-2
size: .
V: TRBV28
DNA: TGTGCCAGCAGTTTAGCCCAGTTGGCAGCGGGTGGCTACACCTTC
CDR3: CASSLAQLAAGGYTF

D: TRBD1
J: TRBJ2-7
size: .
V: TRBV29-1
DNA: TGCAGCGTTGAGGGACAGGATAACCCCTACGAGCAGTACTTC
CDR3: CSVEGQDNPYEQYF

D: TRBD1
J: TRBJ1-2
size: .
V: TRBV15
DNA: TGTGCCACCAGCAAAAGGGGGACAGGGCATGGCTACACCTTC
CDR3: CATSKRGTGHGYTF

D: .
J: TRBJ1-6
size: .
V: TRBV7-2
DNA: TGTGCCAGCAGCTTATGGGGCAGGGGTAATTCACCCCTCCACTTT
CDR3: CASSLWGRGNSPLHF

D: TRBD2
J: TRBJ2-7
size: .
V: TRBV10-3
DNA: TGTGCCATCAGTGTACCTTTGGGGACTAGCGGGAGCTACGAGCAGTACTTC
CDR3: CAISVPLGTSGSYEQYF

D: TRBD2
J: TRBJ2-3
size: .
V: TRBV7-9
DNA: TGTGCCAGCAGCCGAGCGGGAGTTACAGATACGCAGTATTTT
CDR3: CASSRAGVTDTQYF

D: TRBD2
J: TRBJ2-5
size: once
V: TRBV15
DNA: TGTGCCACCAGCGCTCCCGGGACTACCCAAGAGACCCAGTACTTC
CDR3: CATSAPGTTQETQYF

D: TRBD1
J: TRBJ2-1
size: .
V: TRBV5-4
DNA: TGTGCCAGCAGTAATTGGGACAGGGGGCCCTACAATGAGCAGTTCTTC
CDR3: CASSNWDRGPYNEQFF